The subject of this entry is one TCR beta chain. What it recognizes is unknown. The data are from a study of type 1 regulatory T cells. Study context: T-allo10 is a Tr1-enriched, alloantigen-specific CD4 T cell product made in vitro.

T-allo10 cells from the graft donor were described as anergic, host-alloantigen-specific, and alloantigen-specific suppressors. The CDR3 has 16 amino acids. Germline V gene lookup returns CDR1 SGHTA and CDR2 FQGNSA. V dropped 1 base and J dropped 9 bases, with 19 bases sitting between them. TCRdb redid the calling of the reads with MiXCR, one entry per CDR3 protein. The data show fewer than 25,000 distinct CDR3 sequences, with roughly two thirds seen just once and over 12% held by the top ten. This clonotype originated in a human donor in good health. The V and J genes are TRBV7-2 and TRBJ2-1; D gene ambiguous. The sample taken for sequencing was cultured T cells, either the whole culture or a sorted T cell fraction (not recorded which). Subset specified: Tr1-enriched cell product generated in vitro against host alloantigens. The CDR3 is CASSLGMGSRLGEQFF. The CDR3 bases are TGTGCCAGCAGCTTAGGTATGGGAAGTCGGTTAGGTGAGCAGTTCTTC.